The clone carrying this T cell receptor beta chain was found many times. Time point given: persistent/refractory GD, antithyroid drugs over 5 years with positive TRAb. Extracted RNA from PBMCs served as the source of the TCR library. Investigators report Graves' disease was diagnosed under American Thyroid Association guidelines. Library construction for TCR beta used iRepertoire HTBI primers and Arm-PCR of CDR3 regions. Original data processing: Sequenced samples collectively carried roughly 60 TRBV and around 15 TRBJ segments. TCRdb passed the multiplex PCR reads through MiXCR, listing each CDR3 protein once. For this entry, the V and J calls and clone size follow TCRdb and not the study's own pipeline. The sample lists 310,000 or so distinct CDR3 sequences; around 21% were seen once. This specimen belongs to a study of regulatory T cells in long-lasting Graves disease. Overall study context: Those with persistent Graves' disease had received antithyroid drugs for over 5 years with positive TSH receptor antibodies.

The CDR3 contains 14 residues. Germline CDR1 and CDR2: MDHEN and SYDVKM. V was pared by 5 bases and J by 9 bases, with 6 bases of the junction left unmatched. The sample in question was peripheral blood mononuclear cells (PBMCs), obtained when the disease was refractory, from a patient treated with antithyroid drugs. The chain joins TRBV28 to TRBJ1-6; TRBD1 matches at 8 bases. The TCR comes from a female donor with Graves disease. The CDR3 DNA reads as TGTGCCAGCAGTCGGACAGGGCTGGGTTCACCCCTCCACTTT. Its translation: CASSRTGLGSPLHF.